A selection of T cell receptor beta chains follows, all from one sample in a study of Ad26.COV2.S vaccination and SARS-CoV-2 variants. Repertoires were generated with immunoSEQ multiplex PCR, while TCRdb's copy carries only in-frame clones and drops some. The table includes roughly 380,000 clones, around 83% detected once. The specimen comprised peripheral blood, sampled in a trial of Ad26.COV2.S vaccine versus placebo. The source is a person between 18 and 65 years old who received the Ad26.COV2.S COVID-19 vaccine or a placebo. Both conserved end residues are part of each CDR3. Each record gives: J gene, V gene, CDR3 protein.

j_gene: TRBJ1-2; v_gene: TRBV4-3; CDR3aa: CASSPWTQGGYGYTF
j_gene: TRBJ2-7; v_gene: TRBV6-4; CDR3aa: CASRNIKGLGSYEQYF
j_gene: TRBJ1-5; v_gene: TRBV6-2/TRBV6-3; CDR3aa: CASSYRGTNQPQHF
j_gene: TRBJ2-2; v_gene: TRBV11-2; CDR3aa: CASSPPPGGHTGELFF
j_gene: TRBJ1-4; v_gene: TRBV15; CDR3aa: CATSREPDRVSTNEKLFF
j_gene: TRBJ1-1; v_gene: TRBV2; CDR3aa: CASLRAMNTEAFF
j_gene: TRBJ1-2; v_gene: TRBV15; CDR3aa: CATSGRQGVGYYGYTF
j_gene: TRBJ1-5; v_gene: TRBV6-2/TRBV6-3; CDR3aa: CASSPLTPGNQPQHF
j_gene: TRBJ1-3; v_gene: TRBV5-1; CDR3aa: CASSLSPGNTIYF
j_gene: TRBJ2-7; v_gene: TRBV27; CDR3aa: CASSLTAGVLEQYF
j_gene: TRBJ2-3; v_gene: TRBV7-9; CDR3aa: CASSLPLDGTTDTQYF
j_gene: TRBJ2-1; v_gene: TRBV19; CDR3aa: CASTRGLAIDNEQFF
j_gene: TRBJ1-2; v_gene: TRBV30; CDR3aa: CAWSAQRVEGYTF
j_gene: TRBJ1-6; v_gene: TRBV30; CDR3aa: CAWRGLGDIGESPLHF
j_gene: TRBJ1-1; v_gene: TRBV7-8; CDR3aa: CASSPGGSEAFF
j_gene: TRBJ2-3; v_gene: TRBV9; CDR3aa: CASSVGRSPGADTQYF
j_gene: TRBJ2-1; v_gene: TRBV7-2; CDR3aa: CASSDERRTSGGPWNEQFF
j_gene: TRBJ1-1; v_gene: TRBV29-1; CDR3aa: CSVMDSMNTEAFF
j_gene: TRBJ2-1; v_gene: TRBV18; CDR3aa: CASSPTGRAMGLEQFF
j_gene: TRBJ1-1; v_gene: TRBV28; CDR3aa: CATESTEAFF
j_gene: TRBJ2-7; v_gene: TRBV5-1; CDR3aa: CASSLGTPLEQYF
j_gene: TRBJ1-2; v_gene: TRBV2; CDR3aa: CASRGTGVDYGYTF
j_gene: TRBJ2-1; v_gene: TRBV3-1/TRBV3-2; CDR3aa: CASSQEAGGVNEQFF
j_gene: TRBJ2-6; v_gene: TRBV5-4; CDR3aa: CASSLSSGYGANVLTF
j_gene: TRBJ2-7; v_gene: TRBV11-2; CDR3aa: CASCSIAYEQYF
j_gene: TRBJ2-2; v_gene: TRBV3-1/TRBV3-2; CDR3aa: CASSHVPTGGRTGELFF
j_gene: TRBJ1-1; v_gene: TRBV27; CDR3aa: CASSLSRHRGMNTEAFF
j_gene: TRBJ1-5; v_gene: TRBV4-1; CDR3aa: CASSQGSDLSNQPQHF
j_gene: TRBJ2-7; v_gene: TRBV5-6; CDR3aa: CASSPIPDRIGYF
j_gene: TRBJ1-2; v_gene: TRBV3-1/TRBV3-2; CDR3aa: CASSQDRRGRPYGYTF
j_gene: TRBJ2-1; v_gene: TRBV11-3; CDR3aa: CASSRLAGERSNEQFF